Following are 25 T cell receptor beta chains from one sample sequenced in a study of blood T cell repertoires in COVID-19. Using immunoSEQ multiplex PCR, the repertoire was profiled, and TCRdb retains in-frame clones only, with some absent. The sample includes about 200,000 clones, just under 90% seen only once; the top ten take roughly 6.2%. Sequenced sample: peripheral blood. The source is a man between 60 and 70 years old who had recovered from COVID-19.

The V and J genes are TRBV3-1 (or the pseudogene TRBV3-2) and TRBJ1-5, with TRBD1 as a possible D gene (5 bases). Trimming pared 3 bases from V and 0 bases from J, leaving 9 bases between. Germline lookup yields CDR1 LGHDT and CDR2 YNNKEL (reference sequence). The CDR3 length is 15 residues. CDR3 sequence reads: CASSQGRNSNQPQHF. The CDR3 DNA reads as TGTGCCAGCAGCCAGGGGCGGAATAGCAATCAGCCCCAGCATTTT.

This rearrangement joins TRBV7-8 to TRBJ1-6, with 8 bases fitting TRBD1. The CDR3 is 15 amino acids. Looked up from germline, CDR1 is SGHVS and CDR2 is FQNEAQ. The V and J ends lost 2 bases and 5 bases, in that order; junction bases with no gene match: 2. The CDR3 nucleotides read TGTGCCAGCAGCTTACAGGGGGCTGATAATTCACCCCTCCACTTT. Its translation is CASSLQGADNSPLHF.

The CDR3 region is CASSSDRGYEQYF. The CDR3 DNA reads TGTGCCAGCAGTTCGGACAGGGGATACGAGCAGTACTTC. This sequence joins TRBV6-5 and TRBJ2-7; the match to TRBD1 covers 9 bases. Unmatched junction bases numbered 2, after V lost 4 bases and J lost 4 bases. This CDR3 contains 13 residues. Per germline, CDR1 MNHEY and CDR2 SVGAGI.

The gene calls are TRBV7-9 and TRBJ2-2, with a possible D match to TRBD2 (6 bases). The CDR3 runs 15 residues. Between the trimmed V and J ends, which lost 1 base and 3 bases, there was a span of 9 bases. CDR1 and CDR2 (germline): SEHNR, FQNEAQ (reference sequence). The CDR3 DNA follows: TGTGCCAGCAGCTTAGTCGCGGGATACACCGGGGAGCTGTTTTTT. Protein: CASSLVAGYTGELFF.

This sequence joins TRBV19 and TRBJ1-5; 8 bases align to TRBD1. The V gene's germline CDR1 is LNHDA and CDR2 SQIVND (reference sequence). The CDR3 runs to 14 residues. V lost 4 bases, J lost 6 bases, and 5 bases stayed unmatched. In DNA form, the CDR3 reads TGTGCCAGTAGTAAACAGGGGGAAGCTCAGCCCCAGCATTTT. Residues: CASSKQGEAQPQHF.

The rearrangement uses TRBV19 and TRBJ1-3; D unresolved. CDR3 size: 13 residues. Trimming removed 8 bases from V and 2 bases from J, with 10 bases in between. CDR1 is LNHDA and CDR2 is SQIVND in the germline V gene (reference sequence). CDR3 DNA: TGTGCCAGTCAGAAAACCCCTGGAAACACCATATATTTT. Translation gives CASQKTPGNTIYF.

This chain joins TRBV6-1 and TRBJ2-7; 7 nucleotides align to TRBD1. J gave up 7 bases and V 0 bases, and 12 bases lay outside the gene matches. Germline-derived CDR1 and CDR2 are MNHNS and SASEGT. The CDR3 is 16 residues long. Here the CDR3 DNA reads TGTGCCAGCAGTGAAGCGCAAGGGACAGTGGCCTTGGAGCAGTACTTC. This translates into CASSEAQGTVALEQYF.

The chain carries TRBV5-1 and TRBJ2-3; 8 bases map to TRBD2. CDR3 size: 18 residues. Trimming at V came to 0 bases and at J to 0 bases, leaving 9 bases not matched to a gene. The germline V gene has CDR1 SGHRS and CDR2 YFSETQ. The CDR3 protein is CASSLAGVAGPSTDTQYF. The CDR3 DNA reads TGCGCCAGCAGCTTGGCCGGAGTAGCGGGACCGAGCACAGATACGCAGTATTTT.

This chain's CDR3 is CASSPLATTGELFF. As DNA, the CDR3 is TGTGCCAGCAGCCCGCTAGCGACCACCGGGGAGCTGTTTTTT. The V call is TRBV7-7, the J call TRBJ2-2, with D tentatively TRBD2 (6 bases). Trimming removed 5 bases at V and 4 bases at J, with 11 bases between. CDR3 size: 14 residues. Germline values: CDR1 SSHAT, CDR2 FNYEAQ (reference sequence).

The chain has TRBV6-6 and TRBJ1-2; TRBD1 aligns across 7 bases. The CDR3 totals 14 residues. J gave up 7 bases and V 4 bases, and 9 bases lay outside the gene matches. Germline CDR1 and CDR2: MNHNY and SVGAGI (reference sequence). The CDR3 loop is CASSSPQGILGYTF. CDR3 coding DNA: TGTGCCAGCAGTTCTCCACAGGGGATTCTTGGCTACACCTTC.

V gene TRBV18 combines with J gene TRBJ1-5; D gene uncertain. Germline loops: CDR1 KGHSH, CDR2 LQKENI. The CDR3 is made up of 15 amino acids. Deletions cut 2 bases from V and 2 bases from J, with 10 bases between. The DNA of the CDR3 is TGTGCCAGCTCACCAGAGCGGGGAGGCAATCAGCCCCAGCATTTT. It specifies CASSPERGGNQPQHF.

In its sample, this clone was seen a few times. In nucleotides, the CDR3 is TGTGCCAGCAGCTCTCCGACTAGACCGGGGTCTTACGAGCAGTACTTC. Amino acids: CASSSPTRPGSYEQYF. The V call is TRBV5-4, the J call TRBJ2-7; a possible D gene is TRBD2 (6 bases). V lost 3 bases to trimming and J lost 4 bases, with 20 bases between them. The CDR3 is 16 amino acids. CDR1 and CDR2 (germline): SGHNT, YYREEE (reference sequence).

V usage is TRBV30 and J usage is TRBJ1-4; possible D gene TRBD1, 6 bases. Trimming pared 0 bases from V and 7 bases from J, leaving 12 bases between. Germline V CDR1 and CDR2: GTSNPN, SVGIG (reference sequence). The CDR3 is made up of 14 amino acids. The CDR3 DNA sequence: TGTGCCTGGAGTGTAGGGGGGGCCGGTGAAAAACTGTTTTTT. Its translation: CAWSVGGAGEKLFF.

The chain carries TRBV4-3 and TRBJ1-2, with a possible D match to TRBD1 (5 bases). V shed 0 bases and J shed 8 bases, with 10 bases lying between them. Germline assignment: CDR1 LGHNA and CDR2 YSLEER. The CDR3 spans 13 residues. The CDR3 region is CASSQEGGGGYTF. The CDR3 nucleotides are TGCGCCAGCAGCCAAGAGGGGGGAGGGGGCTACACCTTC.

The rearrangement uses TRBV3-1 (or the pseudogene TRBV3-2) and TRBJ2-1; unclear D gene. The V gene's germline CDR1 is LGHDT and CDR2 YNNKEL (reference sequence). V lost 1 base and J 3 bases, leaving 13 bases between the germline ends. The CDR3 loop spans 16 amino acids. CDR3 amino acids: CASSQVAAPGYNEQFF. CDR3 bases: TGTGCCAGCAGCCAAGTCGCAGCTCCGGGCTACAATGAGCAGTTCTTC.

The chain carries TRBV9 and TRBJ2-2, with D perhaps TRBD2 (5 bases). V lost 0 bases, J lost 3 bases, and 12 bases lay in between. The CDR3 consists of 16 residues. Germline CDR1 reads SGDLS; CDR2 reads YYNGEE. The CDR3 nucleotides are TGTGCCAGCAGCGTAGCTACGGGGTTGGACACCGGGGAGCTGTTTTTT. Translated: CASSVATGLDTGELFF.

This clone was seen just once. The junction does not match germline at one end; this may be a read error. The chain recombines TRBV18 with TRBJ1-2, with D unresolved. In germline, CDR1 is KGHSH, CDR2 LQKENI. The CDR3 spans 14 residues. The CDR3 region has the DNA TGTGCCAGCTCACCACCGGACGGGAGGGCCCTCCTGGCCTTC. It is translated as CASSPPDGRALLAF.

This chain uses TRBV6-4 with TRBJ1-3; 7 positions match TRBD1. Trimming took 0 bases from V and 0 from J; bases not matched to a gene: 8. The CDR3 sequence is 18 residues long. Per the germline V gene, CDR1 is MRHNA and CDR2 is SNTAGT. CDR3 DNA: TGTGCCAGCAGTGACTCGAATTCGGGACAGAACTCTGGAAACACCATATATTTT. Amino acid sequence: CASSDSNSGQNSGNTIYF.

This chain links TRBV21-1 with TRBJ1-5. TRBV21-1 is marked as a pseudogene. CDR3 length equals 17 residues. The CDR3 sequence is CASSKVPGSNSNQPQHF. The DNA for the CDR3 is TGTGCCAGCAGCAAAGTGCCGGGTTCTAATAGCAATCAGCCCCAGCATTTT.

The chain joins TRBV5-1 to TRBJ1-4; D possibly corresponds to TRBD1 (5 bases). CDR3 length: 15 amino acids. The germline V gene encodes CDR1 SGHRS and CDR2 YFSETQ. Deletions cut 0 bases from V and 2 bases from J, with 8 bases between. The CDR3 bases are TGCGCCAGCAGCTTGGGGGCAGGGACTAATGAAAAACTGTTTTTT. It specifies CASSLGAGTNEKLFF.

The chain uses TRBV19 and TRBJ1-2; 7 bases fit TRBD1. Trimming removed 5 bases from V and 3 bases from J; junction bases left unmatched: 9. The CDR3 sequence is 15 residues long. Germline V gene lookup returns CDR1 LNHDA and CDR2 SQIVND (reference sequence). The CDR3 DNA reads TGTGCCAGTAGTTATTCGACAGGGCTTTACTATGGCTACACCTTC. Translation: CASSYSTGLYYGYTF.

The rearrangement links TRBV7-3 to TRBJ1-2, with TRBD1 matching 9 bases. This CDR3 spans 13 amino acids. Trimming cost V 6 bases and J 8 bases; bases outside gene matches: 7. Germline V gene data show CDR1 as SGHTA and CDR2 as FQGTGA. In DNA, the CDR3 is TGTGCCAGCAGGGTACCCGGACAGGGGGGCTACACCTTC. It specifies CASRVPGQGGYTF.

This clone was seen once. CDR3: CASSPLPGGGPNYGYTF. CDR3 DNA: TGTGCCAGCTCACCACTTCCGGGAGGGGGCCCTAACTATGGCTACACCTTC. This chain uses TRBV18 with TRBJ1-2; 7 bases are a match to TRBD1. Germline assignment: CDR1 KGHSH and CDR2 LQKENI. Unmatched junction bases numbered 8, after V lost 1 base and J lost 0 bases. The CDR3 length is 17 residues.

The chain uses TRBV6-5 and TRBJ1-3; D is uncertain. The length of the CDR3 is 15 residues. The germline V and J ends were trimmed by 10 bases and 4 bases, with 20 bases remaining between them. Germline values: CDR1 MNHEY, CDR2 SVGAGI. As DNA, the CDR3 is TGTGCCACCATCCGTGAGGGATTCGCGGGAAACACCATATATTTT. This gives the protein CATIREGFAGNTIYF.

This clone has more than one count but fewer than ten. The V and J genes are TRBV27 and TRBJ1-1; no definite D call. The CDR3 length is 17 residues. Between the trimmed V and J ends, which lost 5 bases and 0 bases, there was a span of 19 bases. CDR1 is MNHEY and CDR2 is SMNVEV in the germline V gene (reference sequence). The DNA for the CDR3 is TGTGCCAGCAGTCCGAGGGCGAGGTTTACAATGAACACTGAAGCTTTCTTT. Its protein product is CASSPRARFTMNTEAFF.